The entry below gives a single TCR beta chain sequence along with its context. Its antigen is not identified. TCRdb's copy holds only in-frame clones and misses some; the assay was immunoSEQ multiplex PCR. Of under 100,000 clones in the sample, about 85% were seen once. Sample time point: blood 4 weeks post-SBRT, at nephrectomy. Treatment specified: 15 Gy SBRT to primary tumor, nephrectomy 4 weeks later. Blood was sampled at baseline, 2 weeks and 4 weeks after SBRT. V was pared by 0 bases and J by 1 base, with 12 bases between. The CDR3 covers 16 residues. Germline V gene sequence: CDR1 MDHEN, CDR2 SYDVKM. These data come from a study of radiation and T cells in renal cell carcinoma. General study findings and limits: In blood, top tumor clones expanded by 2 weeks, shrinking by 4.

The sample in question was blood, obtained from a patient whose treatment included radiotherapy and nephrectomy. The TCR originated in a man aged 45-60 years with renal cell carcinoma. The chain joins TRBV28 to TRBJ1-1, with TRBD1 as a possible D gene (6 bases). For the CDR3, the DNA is TGTGCCAGCAGTTTATGGACCCAGGGGAAGAACACTGAAGCTTTCTTT. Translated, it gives CASSLWTQGKNTEAFF.